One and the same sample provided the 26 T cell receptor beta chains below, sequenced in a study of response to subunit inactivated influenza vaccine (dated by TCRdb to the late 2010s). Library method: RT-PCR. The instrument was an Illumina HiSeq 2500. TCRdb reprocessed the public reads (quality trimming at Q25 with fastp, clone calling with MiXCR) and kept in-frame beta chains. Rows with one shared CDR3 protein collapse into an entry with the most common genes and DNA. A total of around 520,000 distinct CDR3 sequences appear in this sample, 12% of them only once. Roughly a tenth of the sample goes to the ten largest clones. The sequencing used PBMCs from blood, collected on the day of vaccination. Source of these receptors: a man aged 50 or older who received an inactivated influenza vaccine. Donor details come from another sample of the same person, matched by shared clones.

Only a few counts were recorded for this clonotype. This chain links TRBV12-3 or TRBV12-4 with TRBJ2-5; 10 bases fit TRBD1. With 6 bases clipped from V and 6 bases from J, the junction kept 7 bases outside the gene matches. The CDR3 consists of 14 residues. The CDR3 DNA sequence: TGTGCCAGCAGCGGTTGGACAGGGGGAAAGACCCAGTACTTC. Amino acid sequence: CASSGWTGGKTQYF.

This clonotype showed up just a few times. The CDR3 sequence is CASSLFRGAADTQYF. CDR3 in DNA: TGTGCCAGCAGTTTATTCCGGGGGGCCGCGGATACGCAGTATTTT. The chain combines TRBV12-3 or TRBV12-4 with TRBJ2-3, with D possibly being TRBD2 (7 bases). V lost 2 bases, J lost 6 bases, and 15 bases lay in between. The CDR3 runs 15 residues.

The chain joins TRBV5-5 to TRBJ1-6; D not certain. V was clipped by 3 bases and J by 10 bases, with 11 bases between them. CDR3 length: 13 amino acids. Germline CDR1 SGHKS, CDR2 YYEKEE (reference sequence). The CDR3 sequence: CASSSRLDSPLHF. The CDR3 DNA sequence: TGTGCCAGCAGCTCGAGGTTGGACTCACCCCTCCACTTT.

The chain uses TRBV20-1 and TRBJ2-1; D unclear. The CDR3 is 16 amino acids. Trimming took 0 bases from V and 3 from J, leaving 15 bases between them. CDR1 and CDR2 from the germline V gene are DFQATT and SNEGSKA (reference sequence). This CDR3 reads CSARDHWRSRYNEQFF. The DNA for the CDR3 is TGCAGTGCTAGAGATCATTGGCGGAGTCGCTACAATGAGCAGTTCTTC.

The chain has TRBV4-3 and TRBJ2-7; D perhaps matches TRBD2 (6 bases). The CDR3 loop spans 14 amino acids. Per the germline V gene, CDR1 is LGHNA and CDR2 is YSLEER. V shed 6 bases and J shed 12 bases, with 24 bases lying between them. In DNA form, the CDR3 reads TGCGCCAGCAGTCACACTCGGACTACCCCGCGGTGGTACTTC. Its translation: CASSHTRTTPRWYF.

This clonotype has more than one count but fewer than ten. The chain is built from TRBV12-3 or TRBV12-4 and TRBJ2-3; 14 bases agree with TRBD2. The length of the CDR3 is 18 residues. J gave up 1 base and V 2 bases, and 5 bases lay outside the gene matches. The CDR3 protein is CASSLRTSGGPRTDTQYF. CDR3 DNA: TGTGCCAGCAGTTTAAGGACTAGCGGGGGGCCTCGCACAGATACGCAGTATTTT.

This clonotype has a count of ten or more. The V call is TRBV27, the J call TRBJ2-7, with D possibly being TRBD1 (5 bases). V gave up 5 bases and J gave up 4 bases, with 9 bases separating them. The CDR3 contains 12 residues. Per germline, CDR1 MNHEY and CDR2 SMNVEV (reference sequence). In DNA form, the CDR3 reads TGTGCCAGCAGTCACGACAGTTACGAGCAGTACTTC. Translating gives CASSHDSYEQYF.

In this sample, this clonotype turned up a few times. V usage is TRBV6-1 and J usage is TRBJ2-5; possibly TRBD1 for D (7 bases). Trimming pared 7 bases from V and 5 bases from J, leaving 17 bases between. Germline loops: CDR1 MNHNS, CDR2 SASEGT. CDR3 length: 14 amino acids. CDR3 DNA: TGTGCCAGCAAGACAGGGTTTGGGGGGGAGACCCAGTACTTC. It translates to CASKTGFGGETQYF.

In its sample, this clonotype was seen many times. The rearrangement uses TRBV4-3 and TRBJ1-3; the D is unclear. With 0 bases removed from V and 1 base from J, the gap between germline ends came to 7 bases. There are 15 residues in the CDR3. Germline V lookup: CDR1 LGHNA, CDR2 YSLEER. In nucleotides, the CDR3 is TGCGCCAGCAGCCAAGAGGCGGCGTCTGGAAACACCATATATTTT. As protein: CASSQEAASGNTIYF.

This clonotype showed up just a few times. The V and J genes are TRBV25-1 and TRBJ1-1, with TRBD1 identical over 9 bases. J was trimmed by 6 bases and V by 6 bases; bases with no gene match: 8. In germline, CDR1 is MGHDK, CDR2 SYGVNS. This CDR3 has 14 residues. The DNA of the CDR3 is TGTGCCAGCAGAAACACAGGGGGCTTAGCTGAAGCTTTCTTT. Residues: CASRNTGGLAEAFF.

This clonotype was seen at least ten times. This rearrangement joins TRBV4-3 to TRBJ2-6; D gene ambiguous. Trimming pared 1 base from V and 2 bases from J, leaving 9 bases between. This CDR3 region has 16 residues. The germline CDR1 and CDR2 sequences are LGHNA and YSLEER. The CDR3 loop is CASSQVGQAGANVLTF. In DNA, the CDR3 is TGCGCCAGCAGCCAAGTCGGTCAGGCTGGGGCCAACGTCCTGACTTTC.

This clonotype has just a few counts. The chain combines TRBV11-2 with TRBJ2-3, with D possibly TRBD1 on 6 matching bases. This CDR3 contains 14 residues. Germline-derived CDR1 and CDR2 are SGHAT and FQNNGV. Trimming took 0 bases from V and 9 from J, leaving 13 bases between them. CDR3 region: CASSLEISGGTQYF. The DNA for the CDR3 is TGTGCCAGCAGCTTAGAAATTTCTGGGGGCACGCAGTATTTT. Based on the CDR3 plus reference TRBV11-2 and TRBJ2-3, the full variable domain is EAGVAQSPRYKIIEKRQSVAFWCNPISGHATLYWYQQILGQGPKLLIQFQNNGVVDDSQLPKDRFSAERLKGVDSTLKIQPAKLEDSAVYLCASSLEISGGTQYFGPGTRLTVL.

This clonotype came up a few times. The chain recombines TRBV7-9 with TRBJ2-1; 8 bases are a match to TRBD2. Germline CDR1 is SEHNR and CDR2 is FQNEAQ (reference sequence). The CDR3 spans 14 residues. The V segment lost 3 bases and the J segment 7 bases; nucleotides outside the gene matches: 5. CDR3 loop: CASSFGGGSNEQFF. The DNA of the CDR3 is TGTGCCAGCAGCTTCGGCGGGGGGAGTAATGAGCAGTTCTTC. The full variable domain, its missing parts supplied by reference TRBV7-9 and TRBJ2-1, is DTGVSQNPRHKITKRGQNVTFRCDPISEHNRLYWYRQTLGQGPEFLTYFQNEAQLEKSRLLSDRFSAERPKGSFSTLEIQRTEQGDSAMYLCASSFGGGSNEQFFGPGTRLTVL.

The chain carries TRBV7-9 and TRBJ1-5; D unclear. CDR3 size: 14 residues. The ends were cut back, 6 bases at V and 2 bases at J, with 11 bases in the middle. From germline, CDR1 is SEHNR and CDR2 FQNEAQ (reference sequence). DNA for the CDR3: TGTGCCAGCAGACCTTCGGGAGGCAATCAGCCCCAGCATTTT. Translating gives CASRPSGGNQPQHF.

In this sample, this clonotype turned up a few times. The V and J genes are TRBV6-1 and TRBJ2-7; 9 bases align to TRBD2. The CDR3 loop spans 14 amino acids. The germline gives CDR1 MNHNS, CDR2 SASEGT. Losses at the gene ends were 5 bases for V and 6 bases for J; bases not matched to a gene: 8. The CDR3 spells CASSSPGTSLEQYF. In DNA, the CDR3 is TGTGCCAGCAGTAGCCCCGGGACTAGCCTCGAGCAGTACTTC.

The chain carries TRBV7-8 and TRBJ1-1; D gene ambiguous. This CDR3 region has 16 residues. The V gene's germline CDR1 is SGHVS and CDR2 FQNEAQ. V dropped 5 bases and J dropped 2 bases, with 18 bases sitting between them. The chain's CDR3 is CASSRLEAYFNTEAFF. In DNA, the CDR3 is TGTGCCAGCAGCCGCCTTGAAGCCTACTTCAACACTGAAGCTTTCTTT. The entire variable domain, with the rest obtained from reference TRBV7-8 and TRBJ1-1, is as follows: GAGVSQSPRYKVAKRGQDVALRCDPISGHVSLFWYQQALGQGPEFLTYFQNEAQLDKSGLPSDRFFAERPEGSVSTLKIQRTQQEDSAVYLCASSRLEAYFNTEAFFGQGTRLTVV.

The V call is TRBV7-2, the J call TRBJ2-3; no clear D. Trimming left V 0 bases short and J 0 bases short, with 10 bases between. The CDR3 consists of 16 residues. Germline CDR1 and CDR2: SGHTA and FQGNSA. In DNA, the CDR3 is TGTGCCAGCAGCTTAGCGTCACTCTCTAGCACAGATACGCAGTATTTT. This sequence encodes CASSLASLSSTDTQYF.

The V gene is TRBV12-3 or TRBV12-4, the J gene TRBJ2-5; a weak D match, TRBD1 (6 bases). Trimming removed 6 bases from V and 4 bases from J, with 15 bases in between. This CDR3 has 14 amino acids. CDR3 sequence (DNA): TGTGCCAGCAGGATGAAGGGGGTAGGAGAGACCCAGTACTTC. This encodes CASRMKGVGETQYF.

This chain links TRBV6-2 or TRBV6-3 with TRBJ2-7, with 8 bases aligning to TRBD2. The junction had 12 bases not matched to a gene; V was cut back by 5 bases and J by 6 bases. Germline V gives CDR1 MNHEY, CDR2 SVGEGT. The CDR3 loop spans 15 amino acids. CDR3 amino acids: CASSLSGTRSREQYF. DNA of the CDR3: TGTGCCAGCAGTCTTTCCGGGACTAGATCTCGCGAGCAGTACTTC.

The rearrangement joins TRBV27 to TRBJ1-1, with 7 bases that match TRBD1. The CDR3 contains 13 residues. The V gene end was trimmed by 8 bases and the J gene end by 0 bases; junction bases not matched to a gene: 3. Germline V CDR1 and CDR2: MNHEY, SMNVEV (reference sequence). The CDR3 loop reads CASDRDMNTEAFF. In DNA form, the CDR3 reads TGTGCCAGCGACAGGGACATGAACACTGAAGCTTTCTTT.

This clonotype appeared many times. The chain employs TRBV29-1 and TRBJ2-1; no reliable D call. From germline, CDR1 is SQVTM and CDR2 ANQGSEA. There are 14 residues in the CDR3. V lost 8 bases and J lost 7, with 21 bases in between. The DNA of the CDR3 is TGCAGCTCAAGGGCGGCGGAGCGTAAGAATGAGCAGTTCTTC. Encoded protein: CSSRAAERKNEQFF.

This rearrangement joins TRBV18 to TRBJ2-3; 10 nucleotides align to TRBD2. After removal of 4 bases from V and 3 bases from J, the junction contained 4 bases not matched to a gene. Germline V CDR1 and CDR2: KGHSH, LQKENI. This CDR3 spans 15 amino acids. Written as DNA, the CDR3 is TGTGCCAGCTCACAGCTAGCGGGAGTTACAGATACGCAGTATTTT. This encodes CASSQLAGVTDTQYF.

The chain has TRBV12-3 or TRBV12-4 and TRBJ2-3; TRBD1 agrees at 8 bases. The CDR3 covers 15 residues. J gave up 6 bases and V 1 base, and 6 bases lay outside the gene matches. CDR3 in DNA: TGTGCCAGCAGTTTAGAGACAGGGGACAGGGATACGCAGTATTTT. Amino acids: CASSLETGDRDTQYF.

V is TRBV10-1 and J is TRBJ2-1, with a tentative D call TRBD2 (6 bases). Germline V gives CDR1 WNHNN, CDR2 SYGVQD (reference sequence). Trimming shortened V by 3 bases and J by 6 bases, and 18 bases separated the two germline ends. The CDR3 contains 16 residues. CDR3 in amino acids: CASSDKGLATLNEQFF. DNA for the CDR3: TGCGCCAGCAGTGATAAGGGGCTAGCGACACTCAATGAGCAGTTCTTC.

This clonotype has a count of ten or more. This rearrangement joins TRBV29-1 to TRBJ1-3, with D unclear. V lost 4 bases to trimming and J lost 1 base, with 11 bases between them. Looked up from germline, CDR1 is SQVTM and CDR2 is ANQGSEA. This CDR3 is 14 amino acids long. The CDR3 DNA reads TGCAGCGTTGCCTCTCCGAAATCTGGAAACACCATATATTTT. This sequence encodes CSVASPKSGNTIYF.

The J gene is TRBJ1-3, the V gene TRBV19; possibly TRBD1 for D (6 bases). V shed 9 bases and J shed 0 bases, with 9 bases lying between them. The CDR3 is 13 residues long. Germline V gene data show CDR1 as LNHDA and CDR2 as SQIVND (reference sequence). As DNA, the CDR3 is TGTGCCAGCGGACAGACCTCTGGAAACACCATATATTTT. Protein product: CASGQTSGNTIYF.